This record covers a single T cell receptor (beta chain). Its matching antigen is unknown. This entry comes from a study of T cell responses to AZD1222 COVID-19 vaccine. Study context: Second-dose recipients at about 4 or about 12 weeks were treated as one pooled group.

CDR1 SGDLS and CDR2 YYNGEE come from the germline V gene. V lost 5 bases, J lost 9 bases, and 39 bases lay in between. The CDR3 consists of 21 residues. Study outcomes and limitations: Close to half of spike-specific TCRs reportedly recognize unmutated variant regions. Seropositive at baseline were only 5 to 7 AZD1222 recipients.

Sequenced by immunoSEQ multiplex PCR; TCRdb stores in-frame clones only, minus some. The sample records roughly 100,000 clones, roughly 90% being singletons. This rearrangement joins TRBV9 to TRBJ2-1, with D perhaps TRBD2 (9 bases). The TCR comes from an adult in good health. This sample comprised peripheral blood, obtained on day 0 of AZD1222 vaccination. CDR3 sequence: CASSPLTRDRSNSGSSFEQFF. The CDR3 nucleotides read TGTGCCAGCAGTCCGCTCACCCGGGACAGGTCCAATAGCGGGAGTAGTTTTGAGCAGTTCTTC.